This TCR beta chain emerged from a study of shared clonotypes between healthy human individuals. About the research overall: The donor group consisted of a couple of women and three men, aged 18 to 49. General study findings and limits: It was expected that sequencing depth would affect clonotype sharing among donors. Clonotype sharing across a few donors was observed for 5% to 6.5% of naive CD4 clonotypes.

As to this clone: Antigen unknown.

Libraries were prepared by immunoSEQ multiplex PCR; TCRdb keeps only in-frame clonotypes and omits some of them. The sample lists over a million clones, 95% to 99% occurring once. The germline CDR1 and CDR2 sequences are ENHRY and SYGVKD. Trimming cost V 6 bases and J 7 bases, with 25 bases left between them. The CDR3 is 17 amino acids. This TCR came from a man younger than 45 in good health. The sequenced sample was naive CD4+ T cells sorted from blood. The subset is: CD45RA+ positively selected. This rearrangement joins TRBV10-3 to TRBJ2-1; maybe TRBD2 (8 bases). Here the CDR3 DNA reads TGTGCCATCAGCGGGGGGGGTTCCGTGGGACAGCAGAATGAGCAGTTCTTC. The encoded protein is CAISGGGSVGQQNEQFF.